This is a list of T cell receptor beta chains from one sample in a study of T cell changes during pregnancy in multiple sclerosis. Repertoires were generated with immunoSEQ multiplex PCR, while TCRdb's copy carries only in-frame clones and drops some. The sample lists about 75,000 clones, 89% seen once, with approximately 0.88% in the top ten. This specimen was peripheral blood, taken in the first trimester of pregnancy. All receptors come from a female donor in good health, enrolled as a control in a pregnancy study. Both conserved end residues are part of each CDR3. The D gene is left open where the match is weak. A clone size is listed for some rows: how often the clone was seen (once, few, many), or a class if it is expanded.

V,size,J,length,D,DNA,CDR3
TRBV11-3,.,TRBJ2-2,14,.,TGTGCCAGCAGCTTATGGGGGGACACCGGGGAGCTGTTTTTT,CASSLWGDTGELFF
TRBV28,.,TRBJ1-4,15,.,TGTGCCAGCAGTTTAAGGGGAAGTCCTAATGAAAAACTGTTTTTT,CASSLRGSPNEKLFF
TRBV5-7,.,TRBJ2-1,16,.,TGTGCCAGCAGCTTTCCTTACTTTGGGGGGTCGCATGAGCAGTTCTTC,CASSFPYFGGSHEQFF
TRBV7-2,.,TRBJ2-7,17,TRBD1,TGTGCCAGCAGCTCCCAGAGGACAGGCCCACTCATTTACGAGCAGTACTTC,CASSSQRTGPLIYEQYF
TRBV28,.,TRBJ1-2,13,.,TGTGCCAGCAGTTTAATTCCCCAGTATGGCTACACCTTC,CASSLIPQYGYTF
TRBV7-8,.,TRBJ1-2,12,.,TGTGCCAGCAGCTCTAATCCCTATGGCTACACCTTC,CASSSNPYGYTF
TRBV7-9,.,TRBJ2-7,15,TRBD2,TGTGCCAGCAGCCCTCTAGCGGGATTGCGCTACGAGCAGTACTTC,CASSPLAGLRYEQYF
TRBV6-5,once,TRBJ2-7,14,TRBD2,TGTGCCAGCGCCTCCCCGGGGGGGGTGGCTGGGCAGTACTTC,CASASPGGVAGQYF
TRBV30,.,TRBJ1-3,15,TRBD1,TGTGCCTGGAGTCATCCAGGGGGCGAAGGAAACACCATATATTTT,CAWSHPGGEGNTIYF
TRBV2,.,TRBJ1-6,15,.,TGTGCCAGTAGGGGAAGTTGGAGGGGAGGTTCACCCCTCCACTTT,CASRGSWRGGSPLHF
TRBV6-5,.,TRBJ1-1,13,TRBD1,TGTGCCAGCAGTAGGGACAGGGCCCGTGAAGCTTTCTTT,CASSRDRAREAFF
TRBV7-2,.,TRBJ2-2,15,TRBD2,TGTGCCAGCAGCTTAGGCGGGGGTCCCACCGGGGAGCTGTTTTTT,CASSLGGGPTGELFF
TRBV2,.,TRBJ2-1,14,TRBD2,TGTGCCAGCAGGCCCGGGACTAGGACCAATGAGCAGTTCTTC,CASRPGTRTNEQFF
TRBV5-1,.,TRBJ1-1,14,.,TGCGCCAGCAGCTTGGCACCAGGGAACACTGAAGCTTTCTTT,CASSLAPGNTEAFF
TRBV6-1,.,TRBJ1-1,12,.,TGTTCCCACCGACAATTGAACACTGAAGCTTTCTTT,CSHRQLNTEAFF
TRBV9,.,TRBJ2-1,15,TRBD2,TGTGCCAGCAGCAAGAGGACTAGCGGTTACAATGAGCAGTTCTTC,CASSKRTSGYNEQFF
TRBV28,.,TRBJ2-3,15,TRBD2,TGTGCCAGCAGTCCTCTAGCGGGAGTTACAGATACGCAGTATTTT,CASSPLAGVTDTQYF
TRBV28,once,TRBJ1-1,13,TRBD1,TGTGCCAGCAGTTTAGGACAGGGCCCTGAAGCTTTCTTT,CASSLGQGPEAFF